This T cell receptor beta chain came from a study of blood T cell repertoires in COVID-19 (dated by TCRdb to 2018 to 2021). Context from the whole study: Samples from collaborators originated in the United States, Italy and Spain and spanned both the acute and convalescent phases of COVID-19. The material from the prospective study consisted of cDNA or gDNA derived from T cells, B-cell-depleted T cells, or PBMCs. Subjects who had been exposed to COVID-19, were actively infected with it, or had recovered from it provided the deeply sampled blood TCRbeta repertoires that made up the dataset. The repertoires were released in a freely available public database intended as a resource for research on the immune response to SARS-CoV-2. The samples were drawn from the first 160 participants of the ongoing ImmuneRACE study and from 1,254 subjects provided by 6 global collaborators. Sample metadata almost always included a de-identified subject ID, COVID-19 status, age in years and sex. HLA class I and class II types, where available, came from metadata supplied by the sample provider rather than from assay-based typing.

Concerning this clone itself: The target of this receptor is not known. There are no base qualities to consult, and no much larger clone falls within one base. The identical CDR3 is also encoded by other nucleotide sequences in the sample.

Relative to germline, V is 5 bases shorter and J is 11 bases shorter, with 18 bases between their ends. The CDR3 measures 13 amino acids from cysteine to phenylalanine. Of the read, only the CDR3 DNA is kept; its 39 bases are in frame from base 1. CDR1 and CDR2, per the germline V gene, are MDHEN and SYDVKM. TCRbeta CDR3 regions were amplified from genomic DNA by means of the immunoSEQ Assay, a bias-controlled multiplex PCR. As for the authors' bioinformatics: The number of nucleated cells in each sample was estimated from the amplification of reference gene primers within the assay. Sequence reads were collapsed and filtered to measure the absolute abundance of every unique TCRbeta CDR3 rearrangement. Productive Simpson clonality was computed per sample as the square root of Simpson's diversity index over productive rearrangements. What TCRdb holds here is the immuneACCESS table cut down to in-frame rearrangements. Part of the clones is not present; checked against another copy, under half of the missing clones reflect an unresolved V gene, and the others are unexplained. V and J calls and clone size are copied from that table; D and trimming were computed from the DNA. In all, the sample holds around 220,000 clones, and over 80% of those were seen once. The ten largest account for approximately 7.3% of the sample.

The paper's findings and limits, for the study overall: The quantity of clinical and demographic metadata differed by source and by participant and was supplied without curation.

Participants in the prospective study were aged about 18 to 90 years, lived in under 30 United States geographic areas, and enrolled through a virtual design. Cohort assignment in the prospective study relied on participant-reported clinical history from a screening survey and a study questionnaire. For ImmuneRACE Cohort 3, a participant was defined as recovered based on two consecutive negative NP/OP PCR tests, clearance by a healthcare professional, or resolution of symptoms. Each participant in the prospective study had whole blood, serum and a nasopharyngeal or oropharyngeal swab collected by mobile phlebotomists. Over an approximately two-month period, participants in the prospective study had the option of providing additional blood draws and questionnaires. Before DNA extraction, blood samples from the prospective study were shipped at room temperature or frozen.

The sample consisted of PBMCs or T cells enriched from blood (not recorded which). The chain is encoded by TRBV28 joined to TRBJ1-1; the D gene is unclear. This receptor was obtained from a middle-aged woman who had recovered from COVID-19. The CDR3 region: CASSLTPTRKAFF. The DNA reads as follows: TGTGCCAGCAGTCTGACGCCGACAAGGAAGGCTTTCTTT. The full variable domain, with segments outside the CDR3 supplied by the reference TRBV28 and TRBJ1-1 proteins, appears as DVKVTQSSRYLVKRTGEKVFLECVQDMDHENMFWYRQDPGLGLRLIYFSYDVKMKEKGDIPEGYSVSREKKERFSLILESASTNQTSMYLCASSLTPTRKAFFGQGTRLTVV.